This passage covers 26 T cell receptor beta chains from one sample sequenced in a study of a mutant IDH1 vaccine in newly diagnosed glioma. The data were produced by immunoSEQ multiplex PCR, yet TCRdb's version contains in-frame clones alone and is incomplete. The sample gives 70,000 or so clones, 80% to 90% of which show up once; 4.6% is in the top ten. Time point defined: baseline, week 1 (first vaccination visit). Indicated treatment: pre-vaccination baseline after standard-of-care therapy. Here the sequenced sample was peripheral blood mononuclear cells (PBMCs), taken from a glioma patient treated with radiotherapy, temozolomide or both. All receptors derive from a woman under 30 with glioma. Some clones in this sample may be carry-over from other donors' samples.

The chain employs TRBV7-9 and TRBJ1-2; D gene ambiguous. V was trimmed by 11 bases and J by 3 bases, leaving 16 bases between them. There are 13 residues in the CDR3. Germline V lookup: CDR1 SEHNR, CDR2 FQNEAQ (reference sequence). CDR3 in DNA: TGTGCCCTTTCGGCGGAACTAGACTATGGCTACACCTTC. Translated: CALSAELDYGYTF.

This chain uses TRBV7-8 with TRBJ1-2; D is possibly TRBD1 (6 bases). Germline V gene lookup returns CDR1 SGHVS and CDR2 FQNEAQ. V lost 4 bases and J 0 bases, leaving 12 bases between the germline ends. This CDR3 contains 15 residues. CDR3 region: CASSSQGKANYGYTF. The CDR3, as DNA: TGTGCCAGCAGCTCACAGGGAAAGGCTAACTATGGCTACACCTTC.

There are a few counts of this clone. The chain recombines TRBV5-1 with TRBJ1-1; 8 bases line up with TRBD1. Germline CDR1 and CDR2: SGHRS and YFSETQ. The CDR3 contains 17 residues. J gave up 1 base and V 4 bases, and 12 bases lay outside the gene matches. The CDR3, as DNA: TGCGCCAGCAGCGCCCCGACAGGGGCAGGGAGGAACACTGAAGCTTTCTTT. Protein sequence: CASSAPTGAGRNTEAFF.

CDR3 bases: TGTGCCAGCAGCCAAGAAATGAACACTGAAGCTTTCTTT. Residues: CASSQEMNTEAFF. The chain combines TRBV14 with TRBJ1-1; D not resolved. This CDR3 contains 13 residues. V was shortened by 0 bases and J by 0 bases, with 2 bases between the two germline ends. CDR1 SGHDN and CDR2 FVKESK come from the germline V gene.

The rearrangement links TRBV9 to TRBJ2-7, with D possibly matching TRBD2 (6 bases). The CDR3 sequence is 18 residues long. Germline V gene lookup returns CDR1 SGDLS and CDR2 YYNGEE. Trimming pared 3 bases from V and 0 bases from J, leaving 22 bases between. The CDR3 reads CASSARDNLARSSYEQYF. CDR3 DNA sequence: TGTGCCAGCAGCGCCCGAGATAACCTAGCGCGAAGCTCCTACGAGCAGTACTTC.

The rearrangement joins TRBV7-8 to TRBJ1-5, with D perhaps TRBD1 (5 bases). Germline values: CDR1 SGHVS, CDR2 FQNEAQ. V lost 2 bases and J lost 6, with 11 bases in between. This CDR3 comprises 14 residues. The DNA for the CDR3 is TGTGCCAGCAGCTTACGTCAGGGAGGTCAGCCCCAGCATTTT. Protein sequence: CASSLRQGGQPQHF.

This clone was recorded only once. This chain connects TRBV6-6 to TRBJ2-2, with D possibly TRBD1 on 5 matching bases. V was shortened by 1 base and J by 3 bases, with 9 bases between the two germline ends. Per the germline V gene, CDR1 is MNHNY and CDR2 is SVGAGI (reference sequence). This CDR3 has 15 amino acids. In DNA form, the CDR3 reads TGTGCCAGCAGTTACTTAGACAGCCACACCGGGGAGCTGTTTTTT. Protein sequence: CASSYLDSHTGELFF.

This rearrangement joins TRBV5-1 to TRBJ1-1, with a weak D call TRBD1 (6 bases). V lost 3 bases and J 6 bases, leaving 15 bases between the germline ends. CDR1 SGHRS and CDR2 YFSETQ come from the germline V gene. The CDR3 length is 14 residues. CDR3 nucleotide sequence: TGCGCCAGCAGCTCGATGACAGGTAACTCTGAAGCTTTCTTT. It is translated as CASSSMTGNSEAFF.

This sequence joins TRBV2 and TRBJ1-5; 8 positions agree with TRBD1. The ends lost 1 base at V and 6 bases at J; junction bases unmatched: 5. Germline V gene lookup returns CDR1 SNHLY and CDR2 FYNNEI. This CDR3 contains 15 residues. Written as DNA, the CDR3 is TGTGCCAGCAGTGAAGGGTCGGACAGGGCTCAGCCCCAGCATTTT. It translates to CASSEGSDRAQPQHF.

CDR3: CASSAAGVYEQYF. In DNA form, the CDR3 reads TGTGCCAGCAGTGCCGCCGGAGTCTACGAGCAGTACTTC. V and J are TRBV25-1 and TRBJ2-7; D not certain. The V end lost 4 bases, the J end lost 3 bases, and 10 bases lay between the germline ends. Germline assignment: CDR1 MGHDK and CDR2 SYGVNS. CDR3 length: 13 amino acids.

The chain is built from TRBV6-5 and TRBJ2-7; D is possibly TRBD1 (5 bases). Germline V lookup: CDR1 MNHEY, CDR2 SVGAGI. V was pared by 9 bases and J by 3 bases, with 18 bases between. The CDR3 length is 14 residues. CDR3 residues: CASTRQIGFYEQYF. CDR3 nucleotide sequence: TGTGCCAGTACGAGACAGATAGGTTTCTACGAGCAGTACTTC.

This clone was counted a few times. Other nucleotide sequences in the sample specify the same CDR3. The chain has TRBV5-1 and TRBJ1-1; D is undetermined. Germline assignment: CDR1 SGHRS and CDR2 YFSETQ. There are 14 residues in the CDR3. With 0 bases removed from V and 1 base from J, the gap between germline ends came to 7 bases. In nucleotides, the CDR3 is TGCGCCAGCAGCTTGGCCTCGGCGAACACTGAAGCTTTCTTT. Protein product: CASSLASANTEAFF. The full variable domain, rest sourced from reference TRBV5-1 and TRBJ1-1, is KAGVTQTPRYLIKTRGQQVTLSCSPISGHRSVSWYQQTPGQGLQFLFEYFSETQRNKGNFPGRFSGRQFSNSRSEMNVSTLELGDSALYLCASSLASANTEAFFGQGTRLTVV.

The chain uses TRBV30 and TRBJ2-3, with 12 positions matching TRBD2. Germline V gives CDR1 GTSNPN, CDR2 SVGIG (reference sequence). J was trimmed by 6 bases and V by 0 bases; bases with no gene match: 10. The length of the CDR3 is 17 residues. CDR3 sequence: CAWSVRRTSGTKDTQYF. The CDR3, as DNA: TGTGCCTGGAGTGTACGCCGGACTAGCGGGACGAAGGATACGCAGTATTTT.

The chain has TRBV19 and TRBJ2-3; the match to TRBD2 covers 14 bases. J was trimmed by 5 bases and V by 10 bases; bases with no gene match: 8. The CDR3 length is 15 residues. Per the germline V gene, CDR1 is LNHDA and CDR2 is SQIVND (reference sequence). CDR3 sequence: CATAGTSGSVDTQYF. The CDR3 DNA sequence: TGTGCCACCGCCGGGACTAGCGGGAGTGTAGATACGCAGTATTTT. The full variable domain, with the rest looked up from reference TRBV19 and TRBJ2-3, is DGGITQSPKYLFRKEGQNVTLSCEQNLNHDAMYWYRQDPGQGLRLIYYSQIVNDFQKGDIAEGYSVSREKKESFPLTVTSAQKNPTAFYLCATAGTSGSVDTQYFGPGTRLTVL.

V is TRBV14 and J is TRBJ2-1, with 7 bases matching TRBD2. Germline values: CDR1 SGHDN, CDR2 FVKESK. Trimming removed 1 base from V and 8 bases from J; junction bases left unmatched: 2. The CDR3 runs 13 residues. The CDR3 bases are TGTGCCAGCAGCCAAGGGGAGGGAGATGAGCAGTTCTTC. Translation gives CASSQGEGDEQFF.

The chain combines TRBV2 with TRBJ1-3; D is undetermined. The CDR3 length is 12 residues. Trimming removed 3 bases from V and 7 bases from J, with 7 bases in between. Germline assignment: CDR1 SNHLY and CDR2 FYNNEI. The CDR3 coding sequence is TGTGCCAGCAGTGACAGGAGGAACACCATATATTTT. Translating gives CASSDRRNTIYF.

This chain joins TRBV7-9 and TRBJ1-2; D unresolved. V shed 5 bases and J shed 1 base, with 8 bases lying between them. This CDR3 has 13 amino acids. Germline CDR1 SEHNR, CDR2 FQNEAQ (reference sequence). CDR3 bases: TGTGCCAGCAGCCCATCGGTTAACTATGGCTACACCTTC. Encoded protein: CASSPSVNYGYTF. Full variable domain (outside the CDR3, taken from reference TRBV7-9 and TRBJ1-2): DTGVSQNPRHKITKRGQNVTFRCDPISEHNRLYWYRQTLGQGPEFLTYFQNEAQLEKSRLLSDRFSAERPKGSFSTLEIQRTEQGDSAMYLCASSPSVNYGYTFGSGTRLTVV.

V gene TRBV30 combines with J gene TRBJ1-1; perhaps TRBD1 as D (6 bases). The ends were cut back, 5 bases at V and 2 bases at J, with 15 bases in the middle. The CDR3 loop spans 14 amino acids. Germline CDR1 and CDR2: GTSNPN and SVGIG (reference sequence). CDR3 loop: CAWGEGTKNTEAFF. CDR3 DNA: TGTGCCTGGGGTGAGGGGACAAAAAACACTGAAGCTTTCTTT.

The CDR3 region has the DNA TGTGCCAGCAGCGTACAGGGCGCGAACACCGGGGAGCTGTTTTTT. Amino acid sequence: CASSVQGANTGELFF. The rearrangement uses TRBV9 and TRBJ2-2, with D maybe TRBD1 (5 bases). V lost 1 base and J 0 bases, leaving 7 bases between the germline ends. CDR3 length equals 15 residues. CDR1 and CDR2 from the germline V gene are SGDLS and YYNGEE.

This rearrangement joins TRBV2 to TRBJ1-1; weak D call: TRBD1 (5 bases). The germline V and J ends were trimmed by 3 bases and 6 bases, with 11 bases remaining between them. Germline assignment: CDR1 SNHLY and CDR2 FYNNEI. The CDR3 consists of 13 residues. The CDR3 coding sequence is TGTGCCAGCAGTGAGCATACAGGAGCTGAAGCTTTCTTT. It encodes CASSEHTGAEAFF. Together with reference TRBV2 and TRBJ1-1, the CDR3 gives the full variable domain: EPEVTQTPSHQVTQMGQEVILRCVPISNHLYFYWYRQILGQKVEFLVSFYNNEISEKSEIFDDQFSVERPDGSNFTLKIRSTKLEDSAMYFCASSEHTGAEAFFGQGTRLTVV.

This clone was recorded once. This chain joins TRBV7-9 and TRBJ2-5, with D possibly called TRBD1 or TRBD2 (6 bases each). V lost 3 bases and J 1 base, leaving 12 bases between the germline ends. This CDR3 has 15 residues. CDR1 and CDR2 from the germline V gene are SEHNR and FQNEAQ (reference sequence). CDR3 region: CASSFSGGLQETQYF. The CDR3 DNA is TGTGCCAGCAGCTTTTCCGGGGGCCTCCAAGAGACCCAGTACTTC.

The chain carries TRBV30 and TRBJ1-5; D gene ambiguous. CDR3 length: 14 amino acids. Germline V lookup: CDR1 GTSNPN, CDR2 SVGIG (reference sequence). Trimming took off 0 bases at V and 9 bases at J, with 15 bases between the two ends. This CDR3 reads CAWSVHGGAGPQHF. DNA for the CDR3: TGTGCCTGGAGTGTACACGGCGGCGCGGGGCCCCAGCATTTT. Looking up the rest from reference TRBV30 and TRBJ1-5 gives the full variable domain: SQTIHQWPATLVQPVGSPLSLECTVEGTSNPNLYWYRQAAGRGLQLLFYSVGIGQISSEVPQNLSASRPQDRQFILSSKKLLLSDSGFYLCAWSVHGGAGPQHFGDGTRLSIL.

The chain is built from TRBV29-1 and TRBJ1-1, with D maybe TRBD1 (6 bases). V dropped 8 bases and J dropped 0 bases, with 13 bases sitting between them. The CDR3 has 13 amino acids. Germline V lookup: CDR1 SQVTM, CDR2 ANQGSEA. The CDR3 region is CSYTDSMNTEAFF. CDR3 bases: TGCAGCTATACGGACAGCATGAACACTGAAGCTTTCTTT.

Notes on this clone: Germline and junction disagree at one end, which may indicate a read error. This CDR3 is CASSIGGTFDGYAF. In nucleotides, the CDR3 is TGTGCCAGTAGTATAGGGGGTACATTCGATGGCTACGCCTTC. This sequence joins TRBV19 and TRBJ1-2; D not certain. The CDR3 is made up of 14 amino acids. Germline V gene lookup returns CDR1 LNHDA and CDR2 SQIVND (reference sequence).

This chain connects TRBV9 to TRBJ1-3, with D maybe TRBD1 (6 bases). CDR3 length: 16 residues. V shed 4 bases and J shed 0 bases, with 14 bases lying between them. Per the germline V gene, CDR1 is SGDLS and CDR2 is YYNGEE. Here the CDR3 reads CASSPGTLSSGNTIYF. DNA for the CDR3: TGTGCCAGCAGCCCCGGGACACTGAGCTCTGGAAACACCATATATTTT. Drawing the rest from reference TRBV9 and TRBJ1-3, the complete variable domain is DSGVTQTPKHLITATGQRVTLRCSPRSGDLSVYWYQQSLDQGLQFLIQYYNGEERAKGNILERFSAQQFPDLHSELNLSSLELGDSALYFCASSPGTLSSGNTIYFGEGSWLTVV.

This clone was seen once. V is TRBV7-9 and J is TRBJ2-6; unclear D gene. The V end was cut by 6 bases, the J end by 3 bases, with 18 bases between. Germline V gene sequence: CDR1 SEHNR, CDR2 FQNEAQ (reference sequence). The length of the CDR3 is 17 residues. CDR3 bases: TGTGCCAGCAGTCCAGTCTTTCGAGGTGGTGGGGCCAACGTCCTGACTTTC. Amino acids: CASSPVFRGGGANVLTF. The full variable domain, in which reference TRBV7-9 and TRBJ2-6 provide the parts outside the CDR3, is DTGVSQNPRHKITKRGQNVTFRCDPISEHNRLYWYRQTLGQGPEFLTYFQNEAQLEKSRLLSDRFSAERPKGSFSTLEIQRTEQGDSAMYLCASSPVFRGGGANVLTFGAGSRLTVL.